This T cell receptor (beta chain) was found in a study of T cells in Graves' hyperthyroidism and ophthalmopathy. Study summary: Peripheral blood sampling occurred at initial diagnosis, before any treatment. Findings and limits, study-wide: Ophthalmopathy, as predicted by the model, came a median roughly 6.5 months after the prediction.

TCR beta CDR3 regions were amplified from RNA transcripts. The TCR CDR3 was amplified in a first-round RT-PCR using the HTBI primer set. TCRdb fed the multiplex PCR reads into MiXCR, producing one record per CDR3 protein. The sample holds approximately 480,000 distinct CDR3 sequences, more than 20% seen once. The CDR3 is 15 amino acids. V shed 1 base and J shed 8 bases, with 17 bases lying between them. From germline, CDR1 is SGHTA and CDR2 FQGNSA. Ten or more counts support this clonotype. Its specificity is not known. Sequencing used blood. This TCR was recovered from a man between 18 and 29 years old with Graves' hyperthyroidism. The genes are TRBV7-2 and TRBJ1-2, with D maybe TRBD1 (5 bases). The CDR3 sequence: CASSLVSGGGYGYTF. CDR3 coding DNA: TGTGCCAGCAGCTTAGTTAGCGGCGGGGGATACGGCTACACCTTC.